These 8 T cell receptor beta chains originate from one sample sequenced in a study of cytomegalovirus exposure and HLA in healthy donors (dated by TCRdb to about 2017). The method behind the library was the immunoSEQ multiplex PCR assay. The multiplex PCR relied on a mix of 60 forward primers for TCR Vbeta segments and 13 reverse primers for TCR Jbeta segments. TCRdb carries this immuneACCESS record with in-frame sequences only. Its versions omit some clonotypes, under half of them owing to an unresolved V gene in the studies checked, with the rest unexplained. This sample has roughly 140,000 clones in its table, and approximately 80% of those were observed once. The biggest ten clones account for 2% to 2.5% of the sample. Material: PBMCs. The receptors come from a boy between 2 and 10 years old in good health and CMV-seronegative.

This chain joins TRBV28 and TRBJ2-5, with TRBD2 matching 7 bases. The DNA end is more similar to TRBJ2-7, so the J call may be wrong. Per germline, CDR1 MDHEN and CDR2 SYDVKM. This CDR3 has 14 residues. The CDR3 DNA reads TGTGCCAGCAGGCCTGGACTACCGGGGGGCGAGCAGTACTTC. Protein product: CASRPGLPGGEQYF.

CDR3 bases: TGTGCCAGTAGTATTCCTTTACTATTTCAGCCCCAGCATTTT. This gives the protein CASSIPLLFQPQHF. This chain connects TRBV19 to TRBJ1-5; D not certain. From germline, CDR1 is LNHDA and CDR2 SQIVND (reference sequence). The CDR3 runs 14 residues. V was shortened by 3 bases and J by 6 bases, with 12 bases between the two germline ends.

V usage is TRBV6-4 and J usage is TRBJ2-3; 9 bases line up with TRBD2. Germline CDR1 MRHNA, CDR2 SNTAGT. The CDR3 covers 15 residues. The V segment lost 3 bases and the J segment 5 bases; nucleotides outside the gene matches: 6. The DNA for the CDR3 is TGTGCCAGCAGTGAAGCTGAGCGGGAGGTAGATACGCAGTATTTT. Residues: CASSEAEREVDTQYF.

The V call is TRBV19, the J call TRBJ2-1; D perhaps matches TRBD2 (5 bases). V gave up 3 bases and J gave up 7 bases, with 19 bases separating them. Germline V gene sequence: CDR1 LNHDA, CDR2 SQIVND (reference sequence). CDR3 length: 16 residues. CDR3 DNA: TGTGCCAGTAGTATTATCGAGGTTGGGGAGTCGAATGAGCAGTTCTTC. Translating it yields CASSIIEVGESNEQFF.

The chain combines TRBV7-9 with TRBJ2-7; D call uncertain. Trimming took 4 bases from V and 3 from J, leaving 7 bases between them. The CDR3 sequence is 12 residues long. Germline CDR1 reads SEHNR; CDR2 reads FQNEAQ (reference sequence). The CDR3 bases are TGTGCCAGCAGCTCAAGACTCTACGAGCAGTACTTC. It is translated as CASSSRLYEQYF.

The chain carries TRBV6-1 and TRBJ1-1, with 10 bases lining up with TRBD1. The CDR3 has 13 residues. Germline CDR1 MNHNS, CDR2 SASEGT. J gave up 9 bases and V 7 bases, and 8 bases lay outside the gene matches. CDR3 nucleotides: TGTGCCAGCATCATCGGACAGGGGGGGCAAGCTTTCTTT. This gives the protein CASIIGQGGQAFF.

The chain links TRBV7-2 to TRBJ2-7; 7 nucleotides line up with TRBD2. CDR3 length: 17 amino acids. V trimming: 3 bases; J trimming: 7 bases; junction bases outside the gene matches: 18. Germline CDR1 and CDR2: SGHTA and FQGNSA. The CDR3 bases are TGTGCCAGCAGCTTTAGTGCGACCGGGACTACGTCGGTGGAGCAGTACTTC. Translating it yields CASSFSATGTTSVEQYF. Full variable domain (rest looked up from reference TRBV7-2 and TRBJ2-7): GAGVSQSPSNKVTEKGKDVELRCDPISGHTALYWYRQSLGQGLEFLIYFQGNSAPDKSGLPSDRFSAERTGGSVSTLTIQRTQQEDSAVYLCASSFSATGTTSVEQYFGPGTRLTVT.

The chain recombines TRBV7-2 with TRBJ1-5, with unresolved D. Trimming pared 0 bases from V and 2 bases from J, leaving 11 bases between. Germline V gene lookup returns CDR1 SGHTA and CDR2 FQGNSA. The length of the CDR3 is 16 residues. The CDR3 DNA sequence: TGTGCCAGCAGCTTAGCATCGGAGGGTCGCAATCAGCCCCAGCATTTT. It yields the protein CASSLASEGRNQPQHF.